A selection of T cell receptor beta chains follows, all from one sample in a study of T cell responses to AZD1222 COVID-19 vaccine. The protocol was immunoSEQ multiplex PCR, while the TCRdb copy is restricted to in-frame clones and leaves out a portion. The sample includes over 100,000 clones, roughly 90% of them seen just once. This sample comprised peripheral blood, obtained 28 days after the second AZD1222 dose. These receptors were taken from an adult who received the AZD1222 COVID-19 vaccine. Both conserved end residues are part of each CDR3. D genes are given only for firm matches. Not all rows give a size; the values are once, few, many and, for expanded clones, a class.

TRBD1,TRBV24-1,TRBJ1-5,.,TGTGCCACCAGTCAGGGGGGGATCTATCAGCCCCAGCATTTT,CATSQGGIYQPQHF
.,TRBV18,TRBJ1-4,.,TGTGCCAGCTCACCAACTAATGAAAAACTGTTTTTT,CASSPTNEKLFF
TRBD1,TRBV4-3,TRBJ1-6,.,TGCGCCAGCAGCCGAAACAGGGGTTATAATTCACCCCTCCACTTT,CASSRNRGYNSPLHF
.,TRBV29-1,TRBJ1-2,.,TGCAGCGCTCAATCAGGGGACCTTGGCTACACCTTC,CSAQSGDLGYTF
.,TRBV2,TRBJ2-2,.,TGTGCCAGCAAAGACATTATGGTCGCCGGGGAGCTGTTTTTT,CASKDIMVAGELFF
TRBD1,TRBV3-1/TRBV3-2,TRBJ1-5,.,TGTGCCAGCAGCCAAAACGCTCCAGGGACAGGGACTCAGCCCCAGCATTTT,CASSQNAPGTGTQPQHF
.,TRBV18,TRBJ1-1,.,TGTGCCAGCTCACCACCTAATCCAGGGGACGACACTGAAGCTTTCTTT,CASSPPNPGDDTEAFF
.,TRBV18,TRBJ1-4,.,TGTGCCAGCTCACCACCGGGAGGCGACCGCCGTGCAACTAATGAAAAACTGTTTTTT,CASSPPGGDRRATNEKLFF
.,TRBV19,TRBJ2-2,.,TGTGCCAGTAGTATACGGACTATTCACGTCGGGGAGCTGTTTTTT,CASSIRTIHVGELFF
TRBD2,TRBV9,TRBJ2-1,.,TGTGCCAGCAGCGCCCGACTAGCGGGGTACAATGAGCAGTTCTTC,CASSARLAGYNEQFF
TRBD1,TRBV6-5,TRBJ1-2,.,TGTGCCAGCAGCGAGCCGGGACAGGGGAAAAACGGCTACACCTTC,CASSEPGQGKNGYTF
.,TRBV7-2,TRBJ2-7,.,TGTGCCAGCAGCTTAGAAAAAGCAGTTATCTACGAGCAGTACTTC,CASSLEKAVIYEQYF
TRBD2,TRBV4-2,TRBJ2-2,few,TGTGCCAGCAGCCAAGAACGGGGGGGCGTTAGGACCGGGGAGCTGTTTTTT,CASSQERGGVRTGELFF
.,TRBV29-1,TRBJ2-5,.,TGCAGCGTTGAAGGTCGGGGGTCGTGGGAGACCCAGTACTTC,CSVEGRGSWETQYF
.,TRBV5-1,TRBJ1-2,.,TGCGCCAGCAGTCCCGGGGACTTGGGACGAATATCTGGCTACACCTTC,CASSPGDLGRISGYTF
.,TRBV7-2,TRBJ1-2,.,TGTGCCAGCAGCCCCCGGGTTGACAGTAGCTATGGCTACACCTTC,CASSPRVDSSYGYTF
.,TRBV3-1/TRBV3-2,TRBJ2-7,once,TGTGCCAGCAGCGTCCCCGGGCCCCAAGCCGAGCAGTACTTC,CASSVPGPQAEQYF
.,TRBV7-8,TRBJ1-4,.,TGTGCCAGCAGCTTAGGGCCCAATGAAAAACTGTTTTTT,CASSLGPNEKLFF
.,TRBV3-1/TRBV3-2,TRBJ2-7,.,TGTGCCAGCAGCCAAGGGATCGTTACTAGTCGGAGCTCCTACGAGCAGTACTTC,CASSQGIVTSRSSYEQYF
.,TRBV14,TRBJ2-2,.,TGTGCCGGCAGCCTTGCGATCCATAAAGTAGCCGCCAACACCGGGGAGCTGTTTTTT,CAGSLAIHKVAANTGELFF
.,TRBV30,TRBJ1-2,.,TGTGCCTGGAGCTCAGGGGTTGGCTATGGCTACACCTTC,CAWSSGVGYGYTF
.,TRBV4-3,TRBJ1-2,.,TGCGCCAGCAGCCAAGACCGACGGATTCACTATGGCTACACCTTC,CASSQDRRIHYGYTF
TRBD1,TRBV5-6,TRBJ2-4,.,TGTGCCAGCAGCTGGGCTTTGGGGCAGGGGGCGGCCAAAAACATTCAGTACTTC,CASSWALGQGAAKNIQYF
.,TRBV5-6,TRBJ2-7,once,TGTGCCAGCAGCTTGGACCCGGCTGGTGGCTACGAGCAGTACTTC,CASSLDPAGGYEQYF
.,TRBV7-2,TRBJ1-6,.,TGTGCCAGCAGGCCTATATTTTCCCGCAATTCACCCCTCCACTTT,CASRPIFSRNSPLHF
.,TRBV6-2/TRBV6-3,TRBJ2-5,.,TGTGCCAGCAGTTACTCGCCGGCAGAGACCCAGTACTTC,CASSYSPAETQYF
TRBD1,TRBV11-2,TRBJ1-6,.,TGTGCCAGCAGCTTAAAGGGACAGGGTGGGTCACCCCTCCACTTT,CASSLKGQGGSPLHF
.,TRBV2,TRBJ1-3,.,TGTGCCAGCAGTGTGTGGGGCTCTGGAAACACCATATATTTT,CASSVWGSGNTIYF
.,TRBV6-5,TRBJ2-2,.,TGTGCCAGCAGATACAGGGAAGACACCGGGGAGCTGTTTTTT,CASRYREDTGELFF
.,TRBV19,TRBJ2-3,.,TGTGCCAGTAGTATAGGGGGGGGCGGGCAAGGCGCGCAGTATTTT,CASSIGGGGQGAQYF
.,TRBV9,TRBJ1-2,once,TGTGCCAGCAGGACACAGATGAACTATGGCTACACCTTC,CASRTQMNYGYTF
.,TRBV25-1,TRBJ2-7,.,TGTGCCAGCAGTGAAGGGAGTGGCGAGCAGTACTTC,CASSEGSGEQYF
.,TRBV6-2/TRBV6-3,TRBJ1-2,.,TGTGCCAGCAGTCTGACAGAACTATATGGCTACACCTTC,CASSLTELYGYTF
TRBD1,TRBV19,TRBJ1-2,.,TGTGCCAGTAGTACAACAGGGGCCGTATTCTATGGCTACACCTTC,CASSTTGAVFYGYTF
TRBD1,TRBV19,TRBJ2-6,.,TGTGCCAGTAGTAGGGACAGGGGCCTTGGGGCCAACGTCCTGACTTTC,CASSRDRGLGANVLTF
.,TRBV4-1,TRBJ2-2,.,TGCGCCAGCAGCCAAGATCCCAGGAGCGGGGAGCTGTTTTTT,CASSQDPRSGELFF
TRBD1,TRBV7-3,TRBJ1-2,.,TGTGCCAGCAGCCTGCAGGGGGAGGACCTATATGGCTACACCTTC,CASSLQGEDLYGYTF
TRBD1,TRBV3-1/TRBV3-2,TRBJ1-3,.,TGTGCCAGCAGCCCGGACAGGGCTTTCCACCTCTCTGGAAACACCATATATTTT,CASSPDRAFHLSGNTIYF
.,TRBV7-9,TRBJ2-7,.,TGTGCCAGCAGCTTATTGGCGGGCCACGAGCAGTACTTC,CASSLLAGHEQYF
.,TRBV7-8,TRBJ2-5,few,TGTGCCAGCAGCTTAGTTGGGCAGCGAAGGACCCAGTACTTC,CASSLVGQRRTQYF
.,TRBV18,TRBJ1-2,once,TGTGCCAGCTCACCCCAGCCTGGGGGTGGCTACACCTTC,CASSPQPGGGYTF
TRBD2,TRBV19,TRBJ2-5,.,TGTGCCAGTTCTGTCGCAGAGCGGGGGGGCCTATTTGAGGAGACCCAGTACTTC,CASSVAERGGLFEETQYF